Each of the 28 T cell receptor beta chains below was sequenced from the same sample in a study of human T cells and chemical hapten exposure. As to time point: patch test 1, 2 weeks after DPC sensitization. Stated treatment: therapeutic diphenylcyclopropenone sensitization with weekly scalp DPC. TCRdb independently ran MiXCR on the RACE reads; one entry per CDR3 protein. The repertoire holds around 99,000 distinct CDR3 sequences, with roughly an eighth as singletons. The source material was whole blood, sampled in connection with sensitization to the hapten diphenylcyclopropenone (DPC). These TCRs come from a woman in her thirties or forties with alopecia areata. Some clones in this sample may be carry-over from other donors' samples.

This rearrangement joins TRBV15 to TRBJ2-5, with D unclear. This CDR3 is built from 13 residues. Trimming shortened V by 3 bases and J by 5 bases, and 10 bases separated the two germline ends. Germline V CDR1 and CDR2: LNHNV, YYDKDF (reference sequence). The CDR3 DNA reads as TGTGCCACCAGCAGGGACCTCAGCGAGACCCAGTACTTC. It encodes CATSRDLSETQYF.

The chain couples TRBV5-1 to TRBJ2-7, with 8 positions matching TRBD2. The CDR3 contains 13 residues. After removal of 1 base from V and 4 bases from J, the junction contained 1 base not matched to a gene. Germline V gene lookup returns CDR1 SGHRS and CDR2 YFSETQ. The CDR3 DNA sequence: TGCGCCAGCAGCTTGTCTAGCGGGTACGAGCAGTACTTC. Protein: CASSLSSGYEQYF.

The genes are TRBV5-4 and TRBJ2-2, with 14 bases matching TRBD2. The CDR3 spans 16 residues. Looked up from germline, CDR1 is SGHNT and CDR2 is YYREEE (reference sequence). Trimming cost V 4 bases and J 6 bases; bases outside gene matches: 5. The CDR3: CASSVGGLAGAGELFF. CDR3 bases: TGTGCCAGCAGCGTCGGGGGACTAGCGGGAGCCGGGGAGCTGTTTTTT.

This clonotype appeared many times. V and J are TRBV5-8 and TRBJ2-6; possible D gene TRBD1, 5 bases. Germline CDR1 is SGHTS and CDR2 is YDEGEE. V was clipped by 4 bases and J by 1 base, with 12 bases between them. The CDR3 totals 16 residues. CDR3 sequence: CASSPLGPSGANVLTF. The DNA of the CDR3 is TGTGCCAGCAGCCCTCTGGGGCCTTCTGGGGCCAACGTCCTGACTTTC.

The DNA for the CDR3 is TGTGCCAGTAGTCCCGGGACAGGGGCTGGGGCCAACGTCCTGACTTTC. The encoded protein is CASSPGTGAGANVLTF. The chain joins TRBV19 to TRBJ2-6; 10 nucleotides align to TRBD1. After removal of 5 bases from V and 2 bases from J, the junction contained 3 bases not matched to a gene. Germline CDR1 reads LNHDA; CDR2 reads SQIVND (reference sequence). The CDR3 is 16 amino acids.

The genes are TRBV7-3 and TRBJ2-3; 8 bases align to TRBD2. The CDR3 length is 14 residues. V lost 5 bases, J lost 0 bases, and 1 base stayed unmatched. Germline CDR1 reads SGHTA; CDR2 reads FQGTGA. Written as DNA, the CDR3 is TGTGCCAGCAGCCCTAGCGGGAGCACAGATACGCAGTATTTT. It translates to CASSPSGSTDTQYF.

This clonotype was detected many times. For the CDR3, the DNA is TGTGCCAGCAGTGCGGATCCCTCTGGGGCCAACGTCCTGACTTTC. Translation gives CASSADPSGANVLTF. The chain combines TRBV6-4 with TRBJ2-6, with no clear D. The CDR3 has 15 amino acids. Germline lookup yields CDR1 MRHNA and CDR2 SNTAGT. V lost 4 bases and J lost 0, with 7 bases in between.

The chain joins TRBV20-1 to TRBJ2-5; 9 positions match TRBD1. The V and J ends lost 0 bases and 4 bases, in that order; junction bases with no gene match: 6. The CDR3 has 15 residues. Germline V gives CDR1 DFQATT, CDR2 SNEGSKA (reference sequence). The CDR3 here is CSARDGDRVSETQYF. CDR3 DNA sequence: TGCAGTGCTAGAGACGGGGACAGGGTCTCAGAGACCCAGTACTTC.

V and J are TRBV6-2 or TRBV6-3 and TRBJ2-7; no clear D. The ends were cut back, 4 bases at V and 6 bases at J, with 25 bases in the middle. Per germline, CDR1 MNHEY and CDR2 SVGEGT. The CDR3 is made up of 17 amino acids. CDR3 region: CASSSPSRAAKPFEQYF. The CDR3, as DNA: TGTGCCAGCAGTTCCCCCTCCCGGGCCGCCAAACCGTTCGAGCAGTACTTC.

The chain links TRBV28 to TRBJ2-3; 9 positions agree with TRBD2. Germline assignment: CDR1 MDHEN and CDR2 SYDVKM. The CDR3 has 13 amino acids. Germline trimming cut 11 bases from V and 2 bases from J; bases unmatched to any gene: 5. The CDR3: CASLAGTTDTQYF. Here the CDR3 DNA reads TGTGCCTCCCTAGCGGGGACCACAGATACGCAGTATTTT.

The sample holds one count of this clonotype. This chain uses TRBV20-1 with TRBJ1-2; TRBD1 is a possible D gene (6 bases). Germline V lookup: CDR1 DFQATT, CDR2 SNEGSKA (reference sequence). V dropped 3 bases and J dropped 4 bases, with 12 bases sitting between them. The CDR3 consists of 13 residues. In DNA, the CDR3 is TGCAGTGCTAGGGAGGACAGAGCCTATGGCTACACCTTC. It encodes CSAREDRAYGYTF.

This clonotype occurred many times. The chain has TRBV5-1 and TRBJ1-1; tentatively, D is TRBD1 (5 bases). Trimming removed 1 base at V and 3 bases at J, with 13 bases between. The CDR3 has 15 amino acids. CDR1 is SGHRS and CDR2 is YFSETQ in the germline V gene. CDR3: CASSLTPGSHTEAFF. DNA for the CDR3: TGCGCCAGCAGCTTGACGCCAGGGTCACACACTGAAGCTTTCTTT.

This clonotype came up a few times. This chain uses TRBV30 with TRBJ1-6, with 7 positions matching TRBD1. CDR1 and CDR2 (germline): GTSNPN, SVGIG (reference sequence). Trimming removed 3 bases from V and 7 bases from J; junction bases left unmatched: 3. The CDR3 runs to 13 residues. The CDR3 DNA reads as TGTGCCTGGAGAGGACAGGAGAATTCACCCCTCCACTTT. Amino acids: CAWRGQENSPLHF.

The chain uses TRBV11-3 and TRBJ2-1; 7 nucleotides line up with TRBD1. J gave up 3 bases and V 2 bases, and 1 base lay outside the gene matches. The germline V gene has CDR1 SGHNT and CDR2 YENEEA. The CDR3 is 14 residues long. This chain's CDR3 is CASSLSGGYNEQFF. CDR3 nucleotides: TGTGCCAGCAGCTTATCAGGGGGCTACAATGAGCAGTTCTTC.

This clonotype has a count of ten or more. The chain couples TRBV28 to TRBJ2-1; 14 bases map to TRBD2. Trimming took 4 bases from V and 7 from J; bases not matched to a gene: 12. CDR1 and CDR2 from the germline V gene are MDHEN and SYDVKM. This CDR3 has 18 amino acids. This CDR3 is CASSYPPGLAGAPNEQFF. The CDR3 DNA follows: TGTGCCAGCAGTTACCCCCCGGGACTAGCGGGAGCCCCGAATGAGCAGTTCTTC. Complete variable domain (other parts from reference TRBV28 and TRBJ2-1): DVKVTQSSRYLVKRTGEKVFLECVQDMDHENMFWYRQDPGLGLRLIYFSYDVKMKEKGDIPEGYSVSREKKERFSLILESASTNQTSMYLCASSYPPGLAGAPNEQFFGPGTRLTVL.

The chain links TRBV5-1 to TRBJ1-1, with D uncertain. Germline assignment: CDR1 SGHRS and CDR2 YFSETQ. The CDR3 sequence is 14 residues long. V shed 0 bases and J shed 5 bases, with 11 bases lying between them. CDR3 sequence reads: CASSLDGRVTEAFF. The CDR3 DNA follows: TGCGCCAGCAGCTTGGACGGGAGGGTAACTGAAGCTTTCTTT. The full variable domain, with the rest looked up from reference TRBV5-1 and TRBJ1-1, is KAGVTQTPRYLIKTRGQQVTLSCSPISGHRSVSWYQQTPGQGLQFLFEYFSETQRNKGNFPGRFSGRQFSNSRSEMNVSTLELGDSALYLCASSLDGRVTEAFFGQGTRLTVV.

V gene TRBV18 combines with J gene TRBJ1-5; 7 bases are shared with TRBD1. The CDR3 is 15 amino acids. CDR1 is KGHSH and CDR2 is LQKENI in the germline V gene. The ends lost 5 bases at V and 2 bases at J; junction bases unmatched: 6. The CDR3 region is CASSLPGTGNQPQHF. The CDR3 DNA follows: TGTGCCAGCTCATTACCTGGGACAGGCAATCAGCCCCAGCATTTT. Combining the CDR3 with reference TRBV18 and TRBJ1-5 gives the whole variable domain NAGVMQNPRHLVRRRGQEARLRCSPMKGHSHVYWYRQLPEEGLKFMVYLQKENIIDESGMPKERFSAEFPKEGPSILRIQQVVRGDSAAYFCASSLPGTGNQPQHFGDGTRLSIL.

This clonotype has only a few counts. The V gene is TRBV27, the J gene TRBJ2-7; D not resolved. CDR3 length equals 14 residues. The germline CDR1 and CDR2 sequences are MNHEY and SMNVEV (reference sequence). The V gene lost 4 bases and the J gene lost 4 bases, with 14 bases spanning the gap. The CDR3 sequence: CASSYFANTYEQYF. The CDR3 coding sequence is TGTGCCAGCAGTTACTTTGCAAACACTTACGAGCAGTACTTC.

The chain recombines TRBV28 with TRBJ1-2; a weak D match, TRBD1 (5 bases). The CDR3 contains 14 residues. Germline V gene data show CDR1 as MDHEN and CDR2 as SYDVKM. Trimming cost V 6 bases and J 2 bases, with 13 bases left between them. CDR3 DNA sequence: TGTGCCAGCAGGACCACAGGTTTCAACTATGGCTACACCTTC. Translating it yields CASRTTGFNYGYTF.

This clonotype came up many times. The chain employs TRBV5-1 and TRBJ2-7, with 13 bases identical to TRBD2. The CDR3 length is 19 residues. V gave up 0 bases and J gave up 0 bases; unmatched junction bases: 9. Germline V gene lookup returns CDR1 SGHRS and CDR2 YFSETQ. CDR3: CASSLDTRTSGGSSYEQYF. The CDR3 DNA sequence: TGCGCCAGCAGCTTGGATACTAGGACTAGCGGGGGTTCCTCCTACGAGCAGTACTTC.

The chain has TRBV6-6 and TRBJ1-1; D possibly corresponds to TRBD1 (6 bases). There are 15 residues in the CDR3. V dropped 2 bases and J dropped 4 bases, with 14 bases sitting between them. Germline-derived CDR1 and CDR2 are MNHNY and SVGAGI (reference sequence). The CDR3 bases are TGTGCCAGCAGTTACGTTGGGTCAGGGGTCACTGAAGCTTTCTTT. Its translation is CASSYVGSGVTEAFF.

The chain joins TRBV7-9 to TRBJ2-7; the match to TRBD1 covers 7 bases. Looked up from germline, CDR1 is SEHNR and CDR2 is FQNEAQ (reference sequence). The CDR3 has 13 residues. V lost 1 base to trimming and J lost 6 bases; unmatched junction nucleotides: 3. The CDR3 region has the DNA TGTGCCAGCAGCTTAGGACAGGGCCGCGAGCAGTACTTC. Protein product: CASSLGQGREQYF.

The CDR3 loop is CASSEQGVVTDTQYF. The CDR3 region has the DNA TGTGCCAGCAGTGAGCAGGGGGTAGTGACAGATACGCAGTATTTT. The rearrangement uses TRBV6-1 and TRBJ2-3, with 7 positions matching TRBD1. After removal of 3 bases from V and 3 bases from J, the junction contained 6 bases not matched to a gene. The germline gives CDR1 MNHNS, CDR2 SASEGT. This CDR3 is 15 amino acids long.

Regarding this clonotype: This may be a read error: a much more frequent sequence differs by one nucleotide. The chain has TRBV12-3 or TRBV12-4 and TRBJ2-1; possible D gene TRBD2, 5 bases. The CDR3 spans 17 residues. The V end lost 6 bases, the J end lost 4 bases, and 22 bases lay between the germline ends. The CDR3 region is CASRIARGTPGYNEQFF. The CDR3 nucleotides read TGTGCCAGCAGGATAGCGCGAGGCACCCCGGGGTACAATGAGCAGTTCTTC.

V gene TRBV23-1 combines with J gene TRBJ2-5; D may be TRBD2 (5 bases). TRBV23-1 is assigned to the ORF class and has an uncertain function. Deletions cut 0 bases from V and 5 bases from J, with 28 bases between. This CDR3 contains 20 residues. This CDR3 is CASSQSTQKGVSLPRETQYF. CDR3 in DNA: TGCGCCAGCAGTCAATCGACCCAGAAGGGAGTCTCGCTACCTCGTGAGACCCAGTACTTC.

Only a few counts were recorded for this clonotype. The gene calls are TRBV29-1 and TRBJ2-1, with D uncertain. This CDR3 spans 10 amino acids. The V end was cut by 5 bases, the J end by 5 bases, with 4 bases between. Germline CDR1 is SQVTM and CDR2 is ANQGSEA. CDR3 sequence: CSVYDNEQFF. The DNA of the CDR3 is TGCAGCGTTTACGACAATGAGCAGTTCTTC.

CDR3 sequence: CASARDTQYF. CDR3 coding DNA: TGTGCCAGCGCTAGGGATACGCAGTATTTT. The gene calls are TRBV28 and TRBJ2-3, with no clear D. Between the trimmed V and J ends, which lost 8 bases and 6 bases, there was a span of 6 bases. The CDR3 totals 10 residues. CDR1 and CDR2 (germline): MDHEN, SYDVKM.

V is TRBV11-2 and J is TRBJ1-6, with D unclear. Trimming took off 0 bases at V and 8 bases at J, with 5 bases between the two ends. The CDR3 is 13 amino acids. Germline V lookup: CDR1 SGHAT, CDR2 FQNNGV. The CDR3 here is CASSLEGHSPLHF. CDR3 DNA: TGTGCCAGCAGCTTAGAAGGGCATTCACCCCTCCACTTT.